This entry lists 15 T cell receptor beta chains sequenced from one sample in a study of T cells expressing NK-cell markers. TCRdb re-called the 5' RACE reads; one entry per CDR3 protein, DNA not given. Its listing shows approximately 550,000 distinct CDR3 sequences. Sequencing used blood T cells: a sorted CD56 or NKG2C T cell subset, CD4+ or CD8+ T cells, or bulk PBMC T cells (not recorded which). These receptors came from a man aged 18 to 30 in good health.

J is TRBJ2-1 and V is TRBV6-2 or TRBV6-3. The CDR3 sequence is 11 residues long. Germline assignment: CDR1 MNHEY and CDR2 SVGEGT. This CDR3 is CASSYRDYSFF.

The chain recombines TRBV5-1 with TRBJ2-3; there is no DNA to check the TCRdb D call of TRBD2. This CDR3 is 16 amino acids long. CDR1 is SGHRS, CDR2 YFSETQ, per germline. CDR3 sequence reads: CASSISGRGSTDTQYF.

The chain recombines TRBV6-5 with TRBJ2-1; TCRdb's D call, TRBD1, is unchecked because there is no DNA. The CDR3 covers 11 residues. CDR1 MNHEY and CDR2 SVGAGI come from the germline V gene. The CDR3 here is CASARGYEQFF.

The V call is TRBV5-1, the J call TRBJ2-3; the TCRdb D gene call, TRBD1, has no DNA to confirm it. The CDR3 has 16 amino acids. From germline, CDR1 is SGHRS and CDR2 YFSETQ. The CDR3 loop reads CASSSGQGVGTDTQYF.

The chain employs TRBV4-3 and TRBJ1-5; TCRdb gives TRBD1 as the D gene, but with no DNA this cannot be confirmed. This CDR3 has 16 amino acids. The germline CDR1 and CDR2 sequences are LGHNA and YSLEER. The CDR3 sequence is CASSQDLGGGSQPQHF.

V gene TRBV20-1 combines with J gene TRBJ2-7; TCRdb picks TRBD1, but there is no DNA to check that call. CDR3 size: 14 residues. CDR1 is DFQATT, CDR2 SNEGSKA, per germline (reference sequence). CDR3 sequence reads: CSAISPGAGYEQYF.

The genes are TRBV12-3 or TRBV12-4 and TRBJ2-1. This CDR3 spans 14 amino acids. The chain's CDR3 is CASRLRESSDEQFF.

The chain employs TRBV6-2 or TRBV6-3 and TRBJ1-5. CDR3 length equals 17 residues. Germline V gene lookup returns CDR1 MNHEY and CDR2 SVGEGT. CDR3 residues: CASTTPWHQSSNQPQHF.

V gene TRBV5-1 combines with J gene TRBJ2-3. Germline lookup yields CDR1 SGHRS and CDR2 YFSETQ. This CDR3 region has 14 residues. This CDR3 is CASSLPTSTDTQYF. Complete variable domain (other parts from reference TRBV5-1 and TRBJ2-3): KAGVTQTPRYLIKTRGQQVTLSCSPISGHRSVSWYQQTPGQGLQFLFEYFSETQRNKGNFPGRFSGRQFSNSRSEMNVSTLELGDSALYLCASSLPTSTDTQYFGPGTRLTVL.

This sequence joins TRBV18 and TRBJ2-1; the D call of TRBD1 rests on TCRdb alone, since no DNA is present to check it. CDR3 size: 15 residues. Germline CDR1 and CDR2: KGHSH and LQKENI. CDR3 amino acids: CASSPRADRAIEQFF.

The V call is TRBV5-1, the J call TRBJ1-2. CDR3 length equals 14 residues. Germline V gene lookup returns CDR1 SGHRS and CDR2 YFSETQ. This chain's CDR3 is CASSLSLDWYGYTF.

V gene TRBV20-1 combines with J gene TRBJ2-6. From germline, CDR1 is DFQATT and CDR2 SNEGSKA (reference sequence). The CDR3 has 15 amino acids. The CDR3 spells CSAWDRSSGANVLTF.

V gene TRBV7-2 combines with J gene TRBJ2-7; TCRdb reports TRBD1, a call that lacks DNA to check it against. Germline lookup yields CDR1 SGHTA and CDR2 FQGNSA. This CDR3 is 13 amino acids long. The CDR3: CASSLGDRAEQYF.

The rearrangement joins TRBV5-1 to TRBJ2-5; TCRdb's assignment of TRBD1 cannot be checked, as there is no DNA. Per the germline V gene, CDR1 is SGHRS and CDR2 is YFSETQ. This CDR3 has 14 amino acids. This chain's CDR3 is CASSPGRAQETQYF.

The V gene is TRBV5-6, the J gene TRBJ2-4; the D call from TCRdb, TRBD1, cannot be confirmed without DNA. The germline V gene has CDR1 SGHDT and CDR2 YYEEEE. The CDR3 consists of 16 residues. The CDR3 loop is CASSFRDRAPKNIQYF.